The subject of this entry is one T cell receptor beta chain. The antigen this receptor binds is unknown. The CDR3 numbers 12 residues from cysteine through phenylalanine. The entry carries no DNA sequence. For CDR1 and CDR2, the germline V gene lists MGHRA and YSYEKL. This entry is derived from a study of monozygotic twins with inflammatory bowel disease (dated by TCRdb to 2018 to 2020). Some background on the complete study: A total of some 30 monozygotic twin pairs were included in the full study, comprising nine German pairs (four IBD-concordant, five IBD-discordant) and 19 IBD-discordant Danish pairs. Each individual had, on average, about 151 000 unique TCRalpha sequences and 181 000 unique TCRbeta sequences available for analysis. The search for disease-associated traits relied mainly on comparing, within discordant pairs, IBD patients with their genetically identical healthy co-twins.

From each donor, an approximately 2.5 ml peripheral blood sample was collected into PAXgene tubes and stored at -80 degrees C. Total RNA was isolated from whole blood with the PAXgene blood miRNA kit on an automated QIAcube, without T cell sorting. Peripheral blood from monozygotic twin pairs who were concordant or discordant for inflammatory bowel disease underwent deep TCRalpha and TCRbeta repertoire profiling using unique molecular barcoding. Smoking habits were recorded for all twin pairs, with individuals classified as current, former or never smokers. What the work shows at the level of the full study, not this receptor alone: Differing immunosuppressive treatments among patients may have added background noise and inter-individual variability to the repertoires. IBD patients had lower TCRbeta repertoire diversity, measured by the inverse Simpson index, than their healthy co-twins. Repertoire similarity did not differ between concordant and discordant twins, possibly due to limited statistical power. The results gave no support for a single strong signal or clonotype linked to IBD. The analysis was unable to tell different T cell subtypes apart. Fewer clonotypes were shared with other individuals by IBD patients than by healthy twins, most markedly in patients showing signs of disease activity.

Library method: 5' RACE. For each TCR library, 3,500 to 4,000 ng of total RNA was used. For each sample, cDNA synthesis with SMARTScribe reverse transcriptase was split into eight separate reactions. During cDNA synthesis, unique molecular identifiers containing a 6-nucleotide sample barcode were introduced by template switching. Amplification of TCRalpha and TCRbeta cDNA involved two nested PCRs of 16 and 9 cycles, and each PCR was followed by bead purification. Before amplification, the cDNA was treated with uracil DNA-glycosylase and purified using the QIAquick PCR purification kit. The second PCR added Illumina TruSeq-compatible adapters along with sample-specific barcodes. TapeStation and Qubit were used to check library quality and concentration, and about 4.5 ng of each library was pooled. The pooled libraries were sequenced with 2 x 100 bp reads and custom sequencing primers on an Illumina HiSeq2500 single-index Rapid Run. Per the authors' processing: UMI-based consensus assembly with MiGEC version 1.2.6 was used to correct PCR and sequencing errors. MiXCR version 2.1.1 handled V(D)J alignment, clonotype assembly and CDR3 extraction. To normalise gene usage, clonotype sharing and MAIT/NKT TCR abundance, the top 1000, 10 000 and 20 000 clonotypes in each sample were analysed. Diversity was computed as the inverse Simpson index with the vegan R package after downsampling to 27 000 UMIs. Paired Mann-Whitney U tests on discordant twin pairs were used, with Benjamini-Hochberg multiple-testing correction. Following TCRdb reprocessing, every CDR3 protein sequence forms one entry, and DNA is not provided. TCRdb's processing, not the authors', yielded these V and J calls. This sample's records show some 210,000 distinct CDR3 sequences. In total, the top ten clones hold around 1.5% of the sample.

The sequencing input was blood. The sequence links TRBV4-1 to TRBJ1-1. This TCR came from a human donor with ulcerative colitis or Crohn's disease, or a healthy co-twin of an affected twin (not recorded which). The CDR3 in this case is CASSQKNTEAFF.